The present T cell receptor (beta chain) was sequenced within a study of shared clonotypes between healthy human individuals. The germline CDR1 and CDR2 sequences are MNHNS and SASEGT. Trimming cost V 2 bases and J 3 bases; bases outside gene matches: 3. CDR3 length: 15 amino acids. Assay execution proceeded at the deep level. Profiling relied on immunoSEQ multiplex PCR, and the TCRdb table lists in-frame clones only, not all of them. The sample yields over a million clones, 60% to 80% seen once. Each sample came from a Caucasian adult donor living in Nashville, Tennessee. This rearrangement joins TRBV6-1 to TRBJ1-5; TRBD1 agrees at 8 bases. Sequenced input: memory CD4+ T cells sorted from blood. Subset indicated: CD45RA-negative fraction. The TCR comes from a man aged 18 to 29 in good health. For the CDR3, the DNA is TGTGCCAGCAGTGAACTACAGGGGGTCAATCAGCCCCAGCATTTT. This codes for CASSELQGVNQPQHF.